Following are 4 T cell receptor beta chains from one sample sequenced in a study of blood T cell repertoires in COVID-19. Assay used: immunoSEQ multiplex PCR; TCRdb lists only in-frame clones, some missing. The sample has fewer than 300,000 clones; approximately 89% are singletons. The specimen was peripheral blood. The source of these receptors is a man in his forties or fifties who had recovered from COVID-19.

This chain's CDR3 is CASSRLDRDEETQYF. CDR3 coding DNA: TGTGCCAGCAGCCGATTGGACAGGGACGAAGAGACCCAGTACTTC. The rearrangement joins TRBV5-6 to TRBJ2-5, with 8 bases that match TRBD1. V gave up 4 bases and J gave up 3 bases; unmatched junction bases: 8. From germline, CDR1 is SGHDT and CDR2 YYEEEE. This CDR3 has 15 residues.

V gene TRBV9 combines with J gene TRBJ2-3, with a tentative D call TRBD2 (6 bases). CDR3 length: 15 residues. The V end lost 0 bases, the J end lost 2 bases, and 10 bases lay between the germline ends. The germline V gene has CDR1 SGDLS and CDR2 YYNGEE. CDR3 sequence reads: CASSVGGTYTDTQYF. In nucleotides, the CDR3 is TGTGCCAGCAGCGTAGGCGGGACCTACACAGATACGCAGTATTTT. The whole variable domain, remainder taken from reference TRBV9 and TRBJ2-3, is DSGVTQTPKHLITATGQRVTLRCSPRSGDLSVYWYQQSLDQGLQFLIQYYNGEERAKGNILERFSAQQFPDLHSELNLSSLELGDSALYFCASSVGGTYTDTQYFGPGTRLTVL.

The chain employs TRBV27 and TRBJ2-3; 7 bases align to TRBD2. Germline CDR1 and CDR2: MNHEY and SMNVEV (reference sequence). This CDR3 spans 15 amino acids. J gave up 2 bases and V 6 bases, and 8 bases lay outside the gene matches. The CDR3 reads CASSRRREHTDTQYF. The CDR3 DNA reads as TGTGCCAGCAGCCGTAGGCGGGAGCACACAGATACGCAGTATTTT.

The rearrangement links TRBV7-8 to TRBJ2-1, with 10 bases fitting TRBD2. CDR3 length equals 15 residues. V was pared by 5 bases and J by 0 bases, with 1 base of the junction left unmatched. Germline V gene lookup returns CDR1 SGHVS and CDR2 FQNEAQ. CDR3 DNA: TGTGCCAGCAGCCCTAGCGGGAGCTCCTACAATGAGCAGTTCTTC. Amino acid sequence: CASSPSGSSYNEQFF.